A single sample gave rise to the 24 T cell receptor beta chains below, sequenced in a study of blood T cell repertoires in COVID-19. The table came from immunoSEQ multiplex PCR; TCRdb's copy has only in-frame clones and leaves some out. The sample shows about 250,000 clones, around 81% of them seen only once. Sequencing was done on a sample of peripheral blood. The source is a man aged 50 to 59 with active or convalescent COVID-19.

The chain combines TRBV5-4 with TRBJ2-3; 11 bases agree with TRBD2. V lost 4 bases, J lost 5 bases, and 6 bases stayed unmatched. This CDR3 is 15 amino acids long. Germline V gene lookup returns CDR1 SGHNT and CDR2 YYREEE (reference sequence). The CDR3: CASSDVSGGGDTQYF. CDR3 sequence (DNA): TGTGCCAGCAGCGACGTTAGCGGGGGGGGAGATACGCAGTATTTT.

The chain combines TRBV2 with TRBJ2-1; 9 positions match TRBD2. Germline V gene sequence: CDR1 SNHLY, CDR2 FYNNEI. The J segment lost 8 bases and the V segment lost 3 bases, leaving 8 bases of the junction unmatched. CDR3 length: 15 amino acids. The CDR3 is CASSEGGGAFHEQFF. DNA of the CDR3: TGTGCCAGCAGTGAGGGCGGGGGGGCCTTCCATGAGCAGTTCTTC.

The CDR3 sequence is CASSQVGYSGEAFF. The CDR3 bases are TGCGCCAGCAGCCAAGTCGGGTATTCGGGTGAAGCTTTCTTT. V is TRBV4-1 and J is TRBJ1-1; D is undetermined. This CDR3 has 14 residues. CDR1 is MGHRA and CDR2 is YSYEKL in the germline V gene. The V end was cut by 1 base, the J end by 7 bases, with 13 bases between.

The chain combines TRBV6-2 or TRBV6-3 with TRBJ1-6; D is perhaps TRBD1 (6 bases). Germline CDR1 and CDR2: MNHEY and SVGEGT. V was pared by 2 bases and J by 4 bases, with 12 bases between. This CDR3 contains 16 residues. CDR3 region: CASSYGQSGYNSPLHF. CDR3 nucleotides: TGTGCCAGCAGTTACGGACAGTCGGGGTATAATTCACCCCTCCACTTT.

This chain links TRBV5-8 with TRBJ1-2, with 8 bases lining up with TRBD1. The CDR3 contains 13 residues. CDR1 is SGHTS and CDR2 is YDEGEE in the germline V gene. V shed 4 bases, J shed 8 bases, and the junction held 7 bases outside the gene matches. The CDR3 reads CASSPRDRGGYTF. In DNA form, the CDR3 reads TGTGCCAGCAGCCCCCGTGACAGGGGCGGCTACACCTTC.

This clone was observed a single time. The J gene is TRBJ2-5, the V gene TRBV10-3; D is undetermined. The V and J ends lost 6 bases and 2 bases respectively, with 7 bases between them. The CDR3 extends over 12 amino acids. Germline V gene sequence: CDR1 ENHRY, CDR2 SYGVKD. CDR3 amino acids: CAISGSQETQYF. The CDR3 DNA follows: TGTGCCATCAGCGGGTCTCAAGAGACCCAGTACTTC.

The chain recombines TRBV3-1 (or the pseudogene TRBV3-2) with TRBJ2-7, with unresolved D. The CDR3 has 14 amino acids. Germline lookup yields CDR1 LGHDT and CDR2 YNNKEL (reference sequence). Trimming left V 4 bases short and J 3 bases short, with 13 bases between. The CDR3 nucleotides are TGTGCCAGCAGCCCTGGCCGCGGTCTCTACGAGCAGTACTTC. Translated: CASSPGRGLYEQYF.

The genes are TRBV5-4 and TRBJ1-1, with 8 bases fitting TRBD1. CDR1 is SGHNT and CDR2 is YYREEE in the germline V gene (reference sequence). J gave up 1 base and V 4 bases, and 6 bases lay outside the gene matches. This CDR3 comprises 15 residues. For the CDR3, the DNA is TGTGCCAGCAGCCCGCCAGACAGGGGGAACACTGAAGCTTTCTTT. This translates into CASSPPDRGNTEAFF.

This clone was detected a few times. In DNA form, the CDR3 reads TGTGCCAGCAGTCCGTCGAGGGGGCTGGGCTACACCTTC. Translation gives CASSPSRGLGYTF. This chain uses TRBV12-3 or TRBV12-4 with TRBJ1-2; 7 bases line up with TRBD1. The CDR3 sequence is 13 residues long. Trimming at V came to 5 bases and at J to 8 bases, leaving 8 bases not matched to a gene.

The chain couples TRBV5-1 to TRBJ2-5; tentative D call: TRBD1 (5 bases). Trimming removed 4 bases at V and 5 bases at J, with 12 bases between. From germline, CDR1 is SGHRS and CDR2 YFSETQ. The CDR3 runs 13 residues. The CDR3 bases are TGCGCCAGCAGCCTCGACAGTTGGGAGACCCAGTACTTC. Its protein product is CASSLDSWETQYF.

The chain combines TRBV6-5 with TRBJ1-4; D is perhaps TRBD1 (5 bases). The V end was cut by 5 bases, the J end by 5 bases, with 12 bases between. This CDR3 contains 14 residues. Germline CDR1 reads MNHEY; CDR2 reads SVGAGI. As DNA, the CDR3 is TGTGCCAGCAGTCTGCCTGGGGCAAATGAAAAACTGTTTTTT. Its protein product is CASSLPGANEKLFF.

The chain has TRBV28 and TRBJ2-3; D is possibly TRBD2 (5 bases). Germline V gene data show CDR1 as MDHEN and CDR2 as SYDVKM. V lost 3 bases and J lost 3, with 16 bases in between. CDR3 length: 16 amino acids. Here the CDR3 DNA reads TGTGCCAGCAGTTTTCGCCGGAGCGGTTGGACAGATACGCAGTATTTT. This gives the protein CASSFRRSGWTDTQYF.

About this clone itself: Other DNA sequences within the sample encode an identical CDR3. The chain recombines TRBV19 with TRBJ2-5; 8 bases line up with TRBD2. This CDR3 contains 14 residues. V was pared by 6 bases and J by 4 bases, with 7 bases of the junction left unmatched. The V gene's germline CDR1 is LNHDA and CDR2 SQIVND (reference sequence). Here the CDR3 DNA reads TGTGCCAGTAGGGACCGGGGGGGCCCAGAGACCCAGTACTTC. Its protein is CASRDRGGPETQYF.

V and J are TRBV20-1 and TRBJ2-5; D is ambiguous. Trimming took off 5 bases at V and 2 bases at J, with 6 bases between the two ends. This CDR3 contains 11 residues. Per germline, CDR1 DFQATT and CDR2 SNEGSKA (reference sequence). The DNA for the CDR3 is TGCAGTGCTTTAGCACAAGAGACCCAGTACTTC. Its translation: CSALAQETQYF.

The V gene is TRBV30, the J gene TRBJ2-4; 9 nucleotides agree with TRBD1. CDR3 length equals 16 residues. V was clipped by 7 bases and J by 1 base; unmatched bases: 11. In germline, CDR1 is GTSNPN, CDR2 SVGIG (reference sequence). The CDR3 coding sequence is TGTGCCTACTTAGACAGGGGGGCGGTTGCCAAAAACATTCAGTACTTC. Translated, it gives CAYLDRGAVAKNIQYF.

This clone came up a few times. The chain combines TRBV6-5 with TRBJ1-2; D is undetermined. The CDR3 extends over 10 amino acids. The germline V gene encodes CDR1 MNHEY and CDR2 SVGAGI. V dropped 4 bases and J dropped 5 bases, with 2 bases sitting between them. The CDR3 DNA follows: TGTGCCAGCAGTTCATATGGCTACACCTTC. Protein: CASSSYGYTF.

The V and J genes are TRBV5-1 and TRBJ2-7; tentatively, D is TRBD2 (5 bases). The CDR3 has 16 residues. The germline V gene has CDR1 SGHRS and CDR2 YFSETQ. The V end was cut by 4 bases, the J end by 0 bases, with 17 bases between. CDR3 sequence reads: CASSPLRAMSSYEQYF. The CDR3 bases are TGCGCCAGCAGCCCCCTGAGGGCAATGAGCTCCTACGAGCAGTACTTC.

The chain carries TRBV7-9 and TRBJ2-7; TRBD2 aligns across 9 bases. Looked up from germline, CDR1 is SEHNR and CDR2 is FQNEAQ (reference sequence). The junction had 7 bases not matched to a gene; V was cut back by 11 bases and J by 2 bases. This CDR3 comprises 13 residues. The DNA for the CDR3 is TGTGCCGTACGGGCGGGGGGGACCTACGAGCAGTACTTC. Its translation: CAVRAGGTYEQYF.

The chain has TRBV9 and TRBJ2-2; 10 positions agree with TRBD2. Germline-derived CDR1 and CDR2 are SGDLS and YYNGEE. V dropped 1 base and J dropped 5; count of bases not matched to a gene: 5. This CDR3 comprises 16 residues. Here the CDR3 reads CASSVSSGGATGELFF. Written as DNA, the CDR3 is TGTGCCAGCAGCGTATCCAGCGGGGGGGCTACCGGGGAGCTGTTTTTT.

The gene calls are TRBV28 and TRBJ1-1; no clear D gene. Trimming stripped 5 bases from V and 3 bases from J, with 16 bases between. Germline V CDR1 and CDR2: MDHEN, SYDVKM. This CDR3 has 15 amino acids. CDR3 DNA sequence: TGTGCCAGCAGTGAGGGAACACTGTTGTACACTGAAGCTTTCTTT. It specifies CASSEGTLLYTEAFF. Full variable domain (outside the CDR3, taken from reference TRBV28 and TRBJ1-1): DVKVTQSSRYLVKRTGEKVFLECVQDMDHENMFWYRQDPGLGLRLIYFSYDVKMKEKGDIPEGYSVSREKKERFSLILESASTNQTSMYLCASSEGTLLYTEAFFGQGTRLTVV.

The rearrangement uses TRBV6-5 and TRBJ2-3, with TRBD1 as a possible D gene (5 bases). The CDR3 totals 15 residues. V lost 2 bases and J 6 bases, leaving 15 bases between the germline ends. Germline CDR1 and CDR2: MNHEY and SVGAGI. For the CDR3, the DNA is TGTGCCAGCAGTTACCTCCAGGGCGGTGGTGATACGCAGTATTTT. The encoded protein is CASSYLQGGGDTQYF.

The rearrangement uses TRBV6-5 and TRBJ2-2; 7 positions agree with TRBD1. The germline gives CDR1 MNHEY, CDR2 SVGAGI. The V segment lost 6 bases and the J segment 3 bases; nucleotides outside the gene matches: 4. The CDR3 has 14 amino acids. The CDR3 region is CASSHRGDTGELFF. The CDR3 DNA sequence: TGTGCCAGCAGCCACAGGGGTGACACCGGGGAGCTGTTTTTT.

The chain combines TRBV9 with TRBJ2-3, with 8 positions matching TRBD2. CDR1 SGDLS and CDR2 YYNGEE come from the germline V gene. The CDR3 sequence is 16 residues long. V lost 7 bases, J lost 5 bases, and 15 bases stayed unmatched. The CDR3 spells CASLPGAGGRIDTQYF. The DNA for the CDR3 is TGTGCCAGCCTTCCCGGGGCGGGGGGACGGATAGATACGCAGTATTTT. Supplemented by reference TRBV9 and TRBJ2-3, the full variable domain reads DSGVTQTPKHLITATGQRVTLRCSPRSGDLSVYWYQQSLDQGLQFLIQYYNGEERAKGNILERFSAQQFPDLHSELNLSSLELGDSALYFCASLPGAGGRIDTQYFGPGTRLTVL.

In DNA, the CDR3 is TGTGCCAGCAGTTTAAGATCAGGACAGAGGAAAACTGAAGCTTTCTTT. It encodes CASSLRSGQRKTEAFF. The genes are TRBV27 and TRBJ1-1; the D gene is possibly TRBD1 (6 bases). The CDR3 spans 16 residues. The germline gives CDR1 MNHEY, CDR2 SMNVEV (reference sequence). V lost 2 bases and J lost 5, with 18 bases in between.